Listed here is a single T cell receptor beta chain. Its antigen is unknown. The data belong to a study of CD8 T cells in ankylosing spondylitis. Trimming removed 2 bases from V and 3 bases from J, with 14 bases in between. This CDR3 region has 16 residues. Germline CDR1 SGHRS, CDR2 YFSETQ. Study-wide results and caveats: Clones linked with disease were CD8+ and fairly uncommon in the peripheral blood. As reported, disease-linked clones showed significant enrichment in matched ankylosing spondylitis synovial fluid.

As the method for making TCR beta libraries, quantitative 5'-RACE with molecular barcodes was used. MiXCR was run by TCRdb on the 5' RACE reads, yielding one entry per CDR3 protein. Of over 30,000 distinct CDR3 sequences detected, approximately 15% appear once; the ten largest clones hold 45%. The TCR originated in a male donor with ankylosing spondylitis or in good health (not recorded which). The material sequenced was blood. The chain has TRBV5-1 and TRBJ2-2; D may be TRBD1 or TRBD2 (5 bases each). CDR3 protein: CASSFKPRGDTGELFF. The CDR3 bases are TGCGCCAGCAGCTTTAAGCCACGAGGGGACACCGGGGAGCTGTTTTTT.